Reported below is one TCR beta chain. The sample is drawn from a study of blood T cell repertoires in COVID-19. In the study overall: Acute and convalescent COVID-19 specimens originated in the United States, Italy and Spain. PBMCs, B-cell-depleted T cells, or T cells were the source of the cDNA or gDNA that made up the material.

The V segment lost 5 bases and the J segment 2 bases; nucleotides outside the gene matches: 2. CDR1 and CDR2 (germline): SGHTA, FQGNSA. The CDR3 runs to 13 residues. Original data processing: The assay estimated nucleated cells by amplifying reference gene primers. Profiling relied on immunoSEQ multiplex PCR, and the TCRdb table lists in-frame clones only, not all of them. From that table come the V and J calls and clone size; the DNA was used to work out D and trimming. This sample has fewer than 200,000 clones, with 65% to 90% found just once. This TCR was sampled from a man between 50 and 59 years old with active or convalescent COVID-19. Material for sequencing was peripheral blood. The chain links TRBV7-2 to TRBJ2-5; TRBD1 aligns across 7 bases. For the CDR3, the DNA is TGTGCCAGCAGCACGGGACAGCAAGAGACCCAGTACTTC. It specifies CASSTGQQETQYF. Looking up the rest from reference TRBV7-2 and TRBJ2-5 gives the full variable domain: GAGVSQSPSNKVTEKGKDVELRCDPISGHTALYWYRQSLGQGLEFLIYFQGNSAPDKSGLPSDRFSAERTGGSVSTLTIQRTQQEDSAVYLCASSTGQQETQYFGPGTRLLVL.